The clone carrying this T cell receptor (beta chain) was counted many times. Its antigen is as yet unknown. The data were taken from a study of regulatory T cells in long-lasting Graves disease. Study conclusions and caveats: Persistent-disease Graves' patients showed less TCR diversity than new cases. Under persistent disease, TRBV28, TRBJ1-2 and TRBJ2-5 were used preferentially.

For TCR beta, libraries came from iRepertoire HTBI primers and Arm-PCR of CDR3 regions. Using its own MiXCR run on the multiplex PCR reads, TCRdb lists one record per CDR3 protein. The table has fewer than 350,000 distinct CDR3 sequences, about a sixth seen once. Specified time point: newly diagnosed GD, antithyroid drugs for less than 3 months. Following extraction of RNA from PBMCs, that RNA was used to make the TCR library. American Thyroid Association guidelines defined how Graves' disease was diagnosed. The CDR3 runs to 18 residues. V lost 1 base to trimming and J lost 5 bases; unmatched junction nucleotides: 15. Germline CDR1 reads MNHNS; CDR2 reads SASEGT.

The receptor comes from a female donor with Graves disease. V gene TRBV6-1 combines with J gene TRBJ2-7, with 9 bases fitting TRBD2. Here the sequenced sample was peripheral blood mononuclear cells (PBMCs), taken at new diagnosis, from a patient treated with antithyroid drugs. CDR3 bases: TGTGCCAGCAGTGAAGAGATAGCGGGAGTACTTAATGCCGACGAGCAGTACTTC. Protein sequence: CASSEEIAGVLNADEQYF.